These T cell receptor beta chains were read from a single sample in a study of T-cell reconstitution after alpha-beta-depleted transplantation in children. TCRdb reprocessed the PCR reads via MiXCR and lists one record per CDR3 protein. The top ten clones hold about 2% of a sample with around 450,000 distinct CDR3 sequences, roughly a tenth of them seen once. Material: PBMCs, obtained before TCRalphabeta/CD19-depleted stem cell transplant. Receptor source: a child aged 2-15 years with inherited bone marrow failure, due to receive a stem cell transplant. The CDR3 runs from the conserved cysteine through the conserved F or W. D genes are given only for firm matches. The listing skips clone size in some rows; elsewhere it reads once, few, many or a size class.

j_gene	d_gene	v_gene	abundance	CDR3nt	CDR3aa
TRBJ2-2	NA	TRBV6-5	many	TGTGCCAGCAGTTACTCGGCAGGGGGGGACACCGGGGAGCTGTTTTTT	CASSYSAGGDTGELFF
TRBJ2-5	TRBD2	TRBV2	NA	TGTGCCAGCAGGAGCAGGACTAGCATGGAAGAGACCCAGTACTTC	CASRSRTSMEETQYF
TRBJ1-1	NA	TRBV4-3	many	TGCGCCAGCAGCCAAGAGAGTTGGAGTAACGAAGCTTTCTTT	CASSQESWSNEAFF
TRBJ2-7	TRBD2	TRBV11-2	many	TGTGCCAGCAGCTGGGAGGGAGAGCAGTACTTC	CASSWEGEQYF
TRBJ2-7	NA	TRBV12-3/TRBV12-4	many	TGTGCCAGCAGTCAACAGGTTTCCTACGAGCAGTACTTC	CASSQQVSYEQYF
TRBJ2-2	NA	TRBV27	many	TGTGCCAGCTCCCCGATGTCGGCCGGGGAGCTGTTTTTT	CASSPMSAGELFF
TRBJ2-1	NA	TRBV7-2	NA	TGTGCCAGCAGCTTCCCGCTTCCCAGGTTGATCCTGAACAATGAGCAGTTCTTC	CASSFPLPRLILNNEQFF
TRBJ1-2	NA	TRBV5-5	many	TGTGCCAGCAGCTCGGTTTCCTCGGGGTCCAGGGCGGACTATGGCTACACCTTC	CASSSVSSGSRADYGYTF
TRBJ2-1	NA	TRBV5-4	once	TGTGCCAGCAGCTTGGGTTCGTCTGAGCAGTTCTTC	CASSLGSSEQFF
TRBJ2-7	NA	TRBV7-2	NA	TGTGCCAGCAGCGGAATTGTAGGGGAGCAGTACTTC	CASSGIVGEQYF
TRBJ2-7	TRBD1	TRBV10-3	many	TGTGCCATCAGTGAGTCGAGACAGGGGACCTACGAGCAGTACTTC	CAISESRQGTYEQYF
TRBJ2-7	NA	TRBV11-2	many	TGTGCCAGCAGCTTAGATATCGGGTTATCCTACGAGCAGTACTTC	CASSLDIGLSYEQYF
TRBJ1-5	NA	TRBV4-2	many	TGTGCCAGCAGACTTGCCGGGGGGAGCAATCAGCCCCAGCATTTT	CASRLAGGSNQPQHF
TRBJ1-3	NA	TRBV28	once	TGTGCCAGCAGTTTTGGCTTGGCGTCTGGAAACACCATATATTTT	CASSFGLASGNTIYF
TRBJ2-7	TRBD2	TRBV12-3/TRBV12-4	NA	TGTGCCAGCCGACGAGCGGGAACCTACGAGCAGTACTTC	CASRRAGTYEQYF
TRBJ2-3	TRBD2	TRBV9	NA	TGTGCCAGCAGCGCGTTAGCGGGAGGTAGGAGAGATACGGAGTATTTT	CASSALAGGRRDTEYF
TRBJ2-7	NA	TRBV5-6	NA	TGTGCCAGCAGCTTCGATTACGAGACCTTCGGGATCGAGCAGTACTTC	CASSFDYETFGIEQYF
TRBJ2-7	NA	TRBV7-9	many	TGTGCCAGCAGCTTTAACGACAGGCTCGAGCAGTACTTC	CASSFNDRLEQYF
TRBJ2-1	NA	TRBV10-3	many	TGTGCCATCTCAGGGTTGTTTCCGTCTAATGAGCAGTTCTTC	CAISGLFPSNEQFF
TRBJ2-1	TRBD2	TRBV6-2/TRBV6-3	few	TGTGCCAGCAGTCCTCGGACTAGCGCTGATGAGCAGTTCTTC	CASSPRTSADEQFF
TRBJ1-1	TRBD1	TRBV20-1	many	TGCAGTGCCAGGGACAGGAAGAGGGGGAACACTGAAGCTTTCTTT	CSARDRKRGNTEAFF
TRBJ2-7	TRBD2	TRBV9	many	TGTGCCAGCAGCGTAGGGACTAGCGGGAGAACGGACTTC	CASSVGTSGRTDF
TRBJ1-1	NA	TRBV14	many	TGTGCCAGCAGCCAAGATCGAGACACTGAAGCTTTCTTT	CASSQDRDTEAFF
TRBJ1-5	TRBD1	TRBV23-1	few	TGCGCCAGCAGTCAATCCCGCGCGACAGGGTGGAATCAGCCCCAGCATTTT	CASSQSRATGWNQPQHF
TRBJ2-7	TRBD2	TRBV11-2	many	TGTGCCAGCGGAACAGTAGCGGGTATCTACGAGCAGTACTTC	CASGTVAGIYEQYF
TRBJ2-3	NA	TRBV27	many	TGTGCCAGCAGTTTTCTATCGGGGCTAGATACGCAGTATTTT	CASSFLSGLDTQYF
TRBJ2-7	TRBD2	TRBV3-1	many	TGTGCCAGCAGCCAAGAGATCGGGACTAGAGAACCCGAGCAGTACTTC	CASSQEIGTREPEQYF
TRBJ2-3	NA	TRBV20-1	NA	TGCAGTGCTAGAGATCTAGCCACGACGGACACAGATACGCAGTATTTT	CSARDLATTDTDTQYF